The 14 T cell receptor beta chains reported below all come from one sample, sequenced in a study of OX40 agonist ivuxolimab in advanced cancers. The protocol was immunoSEQ multiplex PCR, while the TCRdb copy is restricted to in-frame clones and leaves out a portion. The sample shows 60,000 to 70,000 clones, approximately 86% of them seen only once. The sample in question was CD4+ or CD8+ T cells sorted from blood, obtained in a trial of the OX40 agonist ivuxolimab. All receptors derive from an adult with an advanced solid tumor such as melanoma, head and neck, liver or kidney cancer.

The chain couples TRBV5-1 to TRBJ2-7; 8 nucleotides line up with TRBD1. Trimming at V came to 4 bases and at J to 0 bases, leaving 9 bases not matched to a gene. Germline V CDR1 and CDR2: SGHRS, YFSETQ. The CDR3 has 16 amino acids. The CDR3 DNA is TGCGCCAGCAGCCTGACTACAGGGGGTGGCTCCTACGAGCAGTACTTC. It is translated as CASSLTTGGGSYEQYF.

In nucleotides, the CDR3 is TGTGCCAGCAGCTTAGTTGGCGATGGCTACACCTTC. The encoded protein is CASSLVGDGYTF. The chain is built from TRBV7-8 and TRBJ1-2; D is uncertain. The CDR3 sequence is 12 residues long. Germline V lookup: CDR1 SGHVS, CDR2 FQNEAQ. V was cut by 1 base and J by 6 bases, with 6 bases left in between.

The genes are TRBV10-3 and TRBJ2-2, with 14 bases lining up with TRBD2. J lost 4 bases, V lost 2 bases, and 6 bases had no gene match. This CDR3 has 18 amino acids. In germline, CDR1 is ENHRY, CDR2 SYGVKD. The CDR3 loop reads CAISERLAGGLGTGELFF. The DNA of the CDR3 is TGTGCCATCAGTGAGAGACTAGCGGGAGGGCTAGGCACCGGGGAGCTGTTTTTT.

This chain links TRBV7-3 with TRBJ2-2, with D possibly being TRBD2 (5 bases). Trimming stripped 5 bases from V and 9 bases from J, with 19 bases between. CDR3 length: 15 amino acids. Germline V gene sequence: CDR1 SGHTA, CDR2 FQGTGA. The CDR3 sequence is CASSPRSGHGWELFF. CDR3 nucleotides: TGTGCCAGCAGCCCCCGGAGCGGCCATGGGTGGGAGCTGTTTTTT.

J is TRBJ2-1 and V is TRBV5-5, with D unresolved. With 5 bases removed from V and 1 base from J, the gap between germline ends came to 10 bases. The CDR3 totals 14 residues. CDR1 is SGHKS and CDR2 is YYEKEE in the germline V gene (reference sequence). CDR3 amino acids: CASSRVGSYNEQFF. CDR3 bases: TGTGCCAGCAGTCGGGTCGGGTCCTACAATGAGCAGTTCTTC.

The V gene is TRBV7-2, the J gene TRBJ2-7, with D unclear. The germline CDR1 and CDR2 sequences are SGHTA and FQGNSA. The CDR3 totals 13 residues. Trimming took off 4 bases at V and 0 bases at J, with 7 bases between the two ends. The CDR3 DNA reads as TGTGCCAGCAGCTCTCCGAGCTCCTACGAGCAGTACTTC. Protein: CASSSPSSYEQYF.

This clone was seen a few times. The rearrangement joins TRBV7-2 to TRBJ1-3; TRBD1 agrees at 9 bases. Germline V lookup: CDR1 SGHTA, CDR2 FQGNSA. This CDR3 region has 16 residues. V was clipped by 1 base and J by 2 bases; unmatched bases: 3. The CDR3 region is CASSLVGTGTGNTIYF. In DNA, the CDR3 is TGTGCCAGCAGCTTAGTCGGGACAGGGACTGGAAACACCATATATTTT. Looking up the rest from reference TRBV7-2 and TRBJ1-3 gives the full variable domain: GAGVSQSPSNKVTEKGKDVELRCDPISGHTALYWYRQSLGQGLEFLIYFQGNSAPDKSGLPSDRFSAERTGGSVSTLTIQRTQQEDSAVYLCASSLVGTGTGNTIYFGEGSWLTVV.

The chain links TRBV30 to TRBJ1-4; 7 bases match TRBD1. This CDR3 is built from 18 residues. Germline values: CDR1 GTSNPN, CDR2 SVGIG (reference sequence). V was clipped by 0 bases and J by 2 bases; unmatched bases: 12. The CDR3 reads CAWSVGFRRGRTNEKLFF. In DNA form, the CDR3 reads TGTGCCTGGAGTGTTGGTTTTAGGAGGGGGCGCACTAATGAAAAACTGTTTTTT.

This chain connects TRBV7-2 to TRBJ2-1, with 11 bases aligning to TRBD1. Unmatched junction bases numbered 5, after V lost 1 base and J lost 9 bases. The CDR3 contains 15 residues. The V gene's germline CDR1 is SGHTA and CDR2 FQGNSA. For the CDR3, the DNA is TGTGCCAGCAGCTTAGGGGACAGGGGGGGACCTGAGCAGTTCTTC. Amino acid sequence: CASSLGDRGGPEQFF.

J is TRBJ2-1 and V is TRBV5-1; D might be TRBD2 (6 bases). This CDR3 comprises 15 residues. Trimming left V 0 bases short and J 2 bases short, with 9 bases between. Germline V gives CDR1 SGHRS, CDR2 YFSETQ. The CDR3 loop reads CASSLGEATYNEQFF. The DNA of the CDR3 is TGCGCCAGCAGCTTGGGGGAGGCCACCTACAATGAGCAGTTCTTC.

The chain carries TRBV7-8 and TRBJ1-5; D is unclear. There are 13 residues in the CDR3. Per the germline V gene, CDR1 is SGHVS and CDR2 is FQNEAQ. Trimming cost V 1 base and J 6 bases, with 7 bases left between them. This CDR3 reads CASSLGRSQPQHF. In nucleotides, the CDR3 is TGTGCCAGCAGCTTAGGACGGAGTCAGCCCCAGCATTTT.

This chain links TRBV7-6 with TRBJ1-1, with a weak D call TRBD1 (5 bases). V was trimmed by 7 bases and J by 4 bases, leaving 13 bases between them. CDR1 and CDR2 (germline): SGHVS, FNYEAQ. The CDR3 is 13 amino acids. The CDR3 DNA is TGTGCCAGCACAGGCAGGGAAGGCACTGAAGCTTTCTTT. This translates into CASTGREGTEAFF.

The chain is built from TRBV7-2 and TRBJ2-2; D tentatively fits TRBD1 or TRBD2 (5 bases each). CDR1 and CDR2 (germline): SGHTA, FQGNSA. This CDR3 contains 16 residues. Trimming took off 1 base at V and 6 bases at J, with 15 bases between the two ends. The CDR3, as DNA: TGTGCCAGCAGCTTAGACGGGACCCTACCGGCCGGGGAGCTGTTTTTT. Residues: CASSLDGTLPAGELFF.

The chain has TRBV25-1 and TRBJ2-1; 10 bases are a match to TRBD2. Germline V gene data show CDR1 as MGHDK and CDR2 as SYGVNS. CDR3 length: 17 residues. The V segment lost 1 base and the J segment 2 bases; nucleotides outside the gene matches: 5. For the CDR3, the DNA is TGTGCCAGCAGTGAATGCCTTGGGACTAGCGCCTACAATGAGCAGTTCTTC. Protein sequence: CASSECLGTSAYNEQFF.